The 14 T cell receptor beta chains below all came from one sample that was sequenced in a study of blood T cell repertoires in COVID-19. The repertoire was sequenced with immunoSEQ multiplex PCR; TCRdb's copy has only in-frame clones and lacks some. The sample lists about 37,000 clones, roughly nine tenths occurring once. The sequenced sample was peripheral blood. These receptors all stem from a human donor in a cohort sampled during active COVID-19.

This clone occurred once. The chain employs TRBV6-5 and TRBJ2-5, with D tentatively TRBD2 (6 bases). The CDR3 sequence is 14 residues long. V was trimmed by 4 bases and J by 5 bases, leaving 14 bases between them. Germline loops: CDR1 MNHEY, CDR2 SVGAGI. The CDR3 sequence: CASSSVLARETQYF. CDR3 coding DNA: TGTGCCAGCAGTTCCGTACTAGCTCGGGAGACCCAGTACTTC.

The V call is TRBV29-1, the J call TRBJ2-7; 12 bases agree with TRBD1. Losses at the gene ends were 8 bases for V and 3 bases for J; bases not matched to a gene: 5. CDR3 length equals 13 residues. Germline V lookup: CDR1 SQVTM, CDR2 ANQGSEA. The CDR3 coding sequence is TGCAGCTTGGGACAGGGGGCGTTCTACGAGCAGTACTTC. Residues: CSLGQGAFYEQYF.

The chain carries TRBV6-6 and TRBJ2-1, with 10 nucleotides matching TRBD2. Trimming took 5 bases from V and 4 from J; bases not matched to a gene: 14. Germline loops: CDR1 MNHNY, CDR2 SVGAGI (reference sequence). This CDR3 spans 18 amino acids. CDR3 region: CASSPRTLAGGVYNEQFF. The CDR3 nucleotides are TGTGCCAGCAGTCCGAGGACCTTAGCGGGGGGTGTATACAATGAGCAGTTCTTC.

The gene calls are TRBV23-1 and TRBJ2-4; 7 bases map to TRBD1. TRBV23-1 is sorted into the ORF group, with uncertain function. The ends lost 3 bases at V and 5 bases at J; junction bases unmatched: 13. There are 17 residues in the CDR3. The CDR3 region is CASSHPSSTGSENIQYF. The CDR3 DNA reads TGCGCCAGCAGTCACCCGAGTTCGACAGGGTCGGAAAACATTCAGTACTTC.

The chain uses TRBV7-9 and TRBJ2-5; 7 bases match TRBD2. CDR1 SEHNR and CDR2 FQNEAQ come from the germline V gene (reference sequence). With 5 bases clipped from V and 3 bases from J, the junction kept 12 bases outside the gene matches. The CDR3 is 16 amino acids. The CDR3 protein is CASSPPGHLAEETQYF. CDR3 coding DNA: TGTGCCAGCAGCCCCCCTGGGCATCTAGCGGAAGAGACCCAGTACTTC. The full variable domain, in which reference TRBV7-9 and TRBJ2-5 provide the parts outside the CDR3, is DTGVSQNPRHKITKRGQNVTFRCDPISEHNRLYWYRQTLGQGPEFLTYFQNEAQLEKSRLLSDRFSAERPKGSFSTLEIQRTEQGDSAMYLCASSPPGHLAEETQYFGPGTRLLVL.

The CDR3, as DNA: TGTGCCAGCAGCACGGACAGCGGTTATAGCAATCAGCCCCAGCATTTT. This gives the protein CASSTDSGYSNQPQHF. This chain connects TRBV11-2 to TRBJ1-5, with TRBD1 as a possible D gene (6 bases). Between the trimmed V and J ends, which lost 5 bases and 0 bases, there was a span of 14 bases. CDR1 SGHAT and CDR2 FQNNGV come from the germline V gene. The CDR3 has 16 residues. Looking up the rest from reference TRBV11-2 and TRBJ1-5 gives the full variable domain: EAGVAQSPRYKIIEKRQSVAFWCNPISGHATLYWYQQILGQGPKLLIQFQNNGVVDDSQLPKDRFSAERLKGVDSTLKIQPAKLEDSAVYLCASSTDSGYSNQPQHFGDGTRLSIL.

The chain joins TRBV19 to TRBJ1-2, with 9 bases aligning to TRBD1. The ends lost 7 bases at V and 5 bases at J; junction bases unmatched: 14. Germline V gives CDR1 LNHDA, CDR2 SQIVND (reference sequence). This CDR3 has 16 amino acids. This chain's CDR3 is CASTEILQGAGYGYTF. CDR3 DNA: TGTGCCAGTACAGAAATCCTACAGGGGGCAGGGTATGGCTACACCTTC.

The genes are TRBV4-1 and TRBJ2-7; a possible D gene is TRBD2 (6 bases). The CDR3 runs to 16 residues. The V and J ends lost 0 bases and 0 bases respectively, with 12 bases between them. CDR1 and CDR2 from the germline V gene are MGHRA and YSYEKL. The CDR3 region has the DNA TGCGCCAGCAGCCAAGAGGGGAGGATGAGCTCCTACGAGCAGTACTTC. Translating it yields CASSQEGRMSSYEQYF.

The gene calls are TRBV4-2 and TRBJ2-2, with 9 nucleotides matching TRBD2. Germline CDR1 reads LGHNA; CDR2 reads YNFKEQ. J gave up 4 bases and V 1 base, and 7 bases lay outside the gene matches. This CDR3 has 17 residues. In nucleotides, the CDR3 is TGTGCCAGCAGCCAAGGTCGCGGGGGGGCCATCACCGGGGAGCTGTTTTTT. Encoded protein: CASSQGRGGAITGELFF.

This sequence joins TRBV15 and TRBJ2-7; D is unresolved. Germline V lookup: CDR1 LNHNV, CDR2 YYDKDF (reference sequence). The CDR3 is made up of 14 amino acids. V gave up 0 bases and J gave up 3 bases, with 9 bases separating them. CDR3 in amino acids: CATSREGSHYEQYF. In DNA, the CDR3 is TGTGCCACCAGCAGAGAGGGCTCCCACTACGAGCAGTACTTC.

The genes are TRBV6-6 and TRBJ1-4, with 7 bases lining up with TRBD1. The CDR3 sequence is 14 residues long. After removal of 6 bases from V and 4 bases from J, the junction contained 5 bases not matched to a gene. CDR1 and CDR2 (germline): MNHNY, SVGAGI (reference sequence). CDR3: CASRDRAFNEKLFF. The CDR3 nucleotides read TGTGCCAGCAGAGACAGGGCATTTAATGAAAAACTGTTTTTT.

This clone was detected once. This chain connects TRBV6-1 to TRBJ2-5, with 13 nucleotides matching TRBD2. The CDR3 totals 16 residues. With 3 bases clipped from V and 2 bases from J, the junction kept 3 bases outside the gene matches. The germline gives CDR1 MNHNS, CDR2 SASEGT. The CDR3 here is CASSEPGLAGQETQYF. The DNA for the CDR3 is TGTGCCAGCAGTGAGCCGGGACTAGCGGGGCAAGAGACCCAGTACTTC.

The J gene is TRBJ2-1, the V gene TRBV5-1; the match to TRBD1 covers 10 bases. The trim removed 0 bases at V and 10 bases at J, leaving 7 bases unmatched. Germline-derived CDR1 and CDR2 are SGHRS and YFSETQ. This CDR3 spans 15 amino acids. The CDR3 sequence: CASSLAETGGGEQFF. CDR3 in DNA: TGCGCCAGCAGCTTGGCCGAGACAGGGGGCGGGGAGCAGTTCTTC.

About this clone: At the DNA level, this CDR3 is encoded by other sequences in the same sample as well. The CDR3 region is CASSGTVYQPQHF. The DNA for the CDR3 is TGCGCCAGCAGCGGGACAGTATATCAGCCCCAGCATTTT. This chain links TRBV10-2 with TRBJ1-5; 7 positions agree with TRBD1. Germline lookup yields CDR1 WSHSY and CDR2 SAAADI. After removal of 6 bases from V and 5 bases from J, the junction contained 4 bases not matched to a gene. The CDR3 spans 13 residues.